This T cell receptor beta chain was identified during a study of low-dose radiotherapy and immunotherapy resistance in tumors. For the study at large: Cohort 1 got 0.5 Gy per fraction every 2 weeks, 6.5 Gy in total. On a schedule of every two weeks, intravenous cyclophosphamide at a dose of 200 mg/m2 was delivered one day before each radiation and immunotherapy administration. 1 Gy per fraction was delivered to Cohort 2 every two weeks, for 13 Gy total over 26 weeks.

Gene-specific TRAV and TRBV primers were used for first-strand cDNA, covering alpha and beta chains. TCR amplification used roughly 20 PCR cycles, a constant-region primer and a V-primer adapter. MiXCR, applied by TCRdb to the reads, yields one record per CDR3 protein. The table shows 57,000 or so distinct CDR3 sequences, with under 30% occurring only once. This clonotype was recorded once. Time point of the sample: before trial treatment. Enrollment required an advanced solid tumor negative for tumor-infiltrating lymphocytes. The receptor comes from a male donor with prostate cancer. Specimen: PBMCs, collected before treatment.

As DNA, the CDR3 is TGTGCCAGCAGCAGCCAAGTAAACAGCCTTAGGTCCGGGGAGCTGTTTTTT. This encodes CASSSQVNSLRSGELFF. V gene TRBV4-2 combines with J gene TRBJ2-2; no clear D. The CDR3 covers 17 residues. Trimming left V 5 bases short and J 6 bases short, with 22 bases between. The germline V gene encodes CDR1 LGHNA and CDR2 YNFKEQ.